This passage covers 21 T cell receptor beta chains from one sample sequenced in a study of blood T cell repertoires in COVID-19. Clones were sequenced by immunoSEQ multiplex PCR, and TCRdb holds only the in-frame ones, with some missing. The top ten hold about 1.7% of the sample, which has more than 250,000 clones, around 90% seen once. Sequencing was performed on PBMCs or T cells enriched from blood (not recorded which). The receptor source for this set is a young woman with acute COVID-19.

This chain joins TRBV28 and TRBJ2-7; TRBD1 aligns across 7 bases. With 6 bases clipped from V and 5 bases from J, the junction kept 7 bases outside the gene matches. CDR1 and CDR2 from the germline V gene are MDHEN and SYDVKM. The CDR3 consists of 13 residues. The CDR3 sequence is CASRVQGIHEQYF. CDR3 DNA sequence: TGTGCCAGCAGGGTACAGGGGATTCACGAGCAGTACTTC. The variable domain in full, with the rest retrieved from reference TRBV28 and TRBJ2-7, is DVKVTQSSRYLVKRTGEKVFLECVQDMDHENMFWYRQDPGLGLRLIYFSYDVKMKEKGDIPEGYSVSREKKERFSLILESASTNQTSMYLCASRVQGIHEQYFGPGTRLTVT.

J is TRBJ2-7 and V is TRBV6-5; 7 positions match TRBD2. Germline V gene lookup returns CDR1 MNHEY and CDR2 SVGAGI. The CDR3 is made up of 14 amino acids. The CDR3 loop is CAARSAGVPYEQYF. Written as DNA, the CDR3 is TGTGCGGCCCGATCGGCGGGGGTTCCCTACGAGCAGTACTTC.

This sequence joins TRBV19 and TRBJ1-4, with D perhaps TRBD1 (5 bases). In germline, CDR1 is LNHDA, CDR2 SQIVND (reference sequence). Trimming cost V 3 bases and J 4 bases, with 9 bases left between them. The CDR3 consists of 14 residues. CDR3 nucleotide sequence: TGTGCCAGTAGTATGTCAGGGATTAATGAAAAACTGTTTTTT. Translated, it gives CASSMSGINEKLFF.

The chain has TRBV7-2 and TRBJ2-3, with 8 bases fitting TRBD1. V trimming: 4 bases; J trimming: 0 bases; junction bases outside the gene matches: 3. The CDR3 consists of 15 residues. Germline V gene sequence: CDR1 SGHTA, CDR2 FQGNSA. The CDR3 is CASSWDRTSTDTQYF. The CDR3 DNA reads as TGTGCCAGCAGCTGGGACAGGACTAGCACAGATACGCAGTATTTT.

This clone was found once. The chain joins TRBV4-1 to TRBJ2-2, with 7 positions matching TRBD1. V trimming: 4 bases; J trimming: 5 bases; junction bases outside the gene matches: 13. The germline V gene has CDR1 MGHRA and CDR2 YSYEKL. This CDR3 contains 17 residues. The CDR3: CASSPSIRQGRTGELFF. CDR3 in DNA: TGCGCCAGCAGCCCCAGTATCCGACAGGGAAGGACCGGGGAGCTGTTTTTT.

The chain combines TRBV6-5 with TRBJ2-4; TRBD2 aligns across 9 bases. V was pared by 6 bases and J by 4 bases, with 7 bases of the junction left unmatched. This CDR3 contains 15 residues. The germline gives CDR1 MNHEY, CDR2 SVGAGI. The CDR3 spells CASRTLGLAKNIQYF. The CDR3 bases are TGTGCCAGCAGGACCTTGGGACTAGCAAAAAACATTCAGTACTTC.

The J gene is TRBJ2-7, the V gene TRBV11-2; a possible D gene is TRBD2 (5 bases). CDR1 is SGHAT, CDR2 FQNNGV, per germline. Trimming shortened V by 1 base and J by 3 bases, and 10 bases separated the two germline ends. CDR3 length: 14 amino acids. CDR3 amino acids: CASSLAGNFYEQYF. For the CDR3, the DNA is TGTGCCAGCAGCTTAGCCGGGAATTTCTACGAGCAGTACTTC.

The DNA of the CDR3 is TGTGCCAGCAGCTTAAGCGGGTACACTGAAGCTTTCTTT. Protein: CASSLSGYTEAFF. The chain recombines TRBV7-2 with TRBJ1-1; no clear D. Trimming shortened V by 2 bases and J by 3 bases, and 7 bases separated the two germline ends. Germline loops: CDR1 SGHTA, CDR2 FQGNSA. The CDR3 has 13 amino acids.

The CDR3, as DNA: TGTGCCAGCTCACGGAAGACAGGGATACGGGCCTACGAGCAGTACTTC. Protein sequence: CASSRKTGIRAYEQYF. This chain links TRBV18 with TRBJ2-7; 7 bases are shared with TRBD1. The V gene's germline CDR1 is KGHSH and CDR2 LQKENI. With 4 bases clipped from V and 2 bases from J, the junction kept 11 bases outside the gene matches. The CDR3 consists of 16 residues. The whole variable domain, filled in from reference TRBV18 and TRBJ2-7, reads NAGVMQNPRHLVRRRGQEARLRCSPMKGHSHVYWYRQLPEEGLKFMVYLQKENIIDESGMPKERFSAEFPKEGPSILRIQQVVRGDSAAYFCASSRKTGIRAYEQYFGPGTRLTVT.

The rearrangement links TRBV18 to TRBJ2-1; 11 nucleotides align to TRBD2. The J segment lost 7 bases and the V segment lost 1 base, leaving 9 bases of the junction unmatched. CDR3 length: 17 amino acids. CDR1 KGHSH and CDR2 LQKENI come from the germline V gene. The CDR3 here is CASSPLNRLAGGNEQFF. As DNA, the CDR3 is TGTGCCAGCTCACCACTTAATCGGCTAGCGGGAGGAAATGAGCAGTTCTTC.

The J gene is TRBJ2-7, the V gene TRBV2; no definite D call. Trimming shortened V by 2 bases and J by 3 bases, and 14 bases separated the two germline ends. Germline-derived CDR1 and CDR2 are SNHLY and FYNNEI. CDR3 length: 15 residues. In DNA form, the CDR3 reads TGTGCCAGCAGTGAACGTTTGCCACAGATCTACGAGCAGTACTTC. As protein: CASSERLPQIYEQYF.

The V gene is TRBV5-1, the J gene TRBJ2-7; 8 bases line up with TRBD1. Unmatched junction bases numbered 5, after V lost 4 bases and J lost 5 bases. There are 13 residues in the CDR3. Germline CDR1 reads SGHRS; CDR2 reads YFSETQ. The CDR3 here is CASSPGQAHEQYF. For the CDR3, the DNA is TGCGCCAGCAGCCCGGGACAGGCCCACGAGCAGTACTTC.

V is TRBV6-5 and J is TRBJ1-1; 11 nucleotides align to TRBD1. CDR1 is MNHEY, CDR2 SVGAGI, per germline. The CDR3 contains 15 residues. V shed 2 bases, J shed 6 bases, and the junction held 5 bases outside the gene matches. The DNA of the CDR3 is TGTGCCAGCAGTTACGCGGGACAGGGGGGTTCTGAAGCTTTCTTT. This codes for CASSYAGQGGSEAFF.

In this sample, this clone turned up once. The rearrangement links TRBV11-1 to TRBJ2-7, with unresolved D. Germline loops: CDR1 SGHAT, CDR2 FQDESV (reference sequence). V was clipped by 5 bases and J by 3 bases, with 11 bases between them. CDR3 length: 13 amino acids. DNA of the CDR3: TGTGCCAGCAGCCTCCGGGTCCTCTACGAGCAGTACTTC. Residues: CASSLRVLYEQYF.

V usage is TRBV5-5 and J usage is TRBJ2-7, with a weak D call TRBD1 (5 bases). Germline V gives CDR1 SGHKS, CDR2 YYEKEE (reference sequence). Trimming cost V 0 bases and J 1 base, with 14 bases left between them. The CDR3 runs to 16 residues. The CDR3 DNA sequence: TGTGCCAGCAGCTTGGATAGTATTGCAGGGTCCTACGAGCAGTACTTC. Translation: CASSLDSIAGSYEQYF.

The chain has TRBV6-5 and TRBJ1-2; TRBD1 aligns across 7 bases. V lost 5 bases to trimming and J lost 8 bases; unmatched junction nucleotides: 5. There are 12 residues in the CDR3. Germline CDR1 and CDR2: MNHEY and SVGAGI. In DNA, the CDR3 is TGTGCCAGCAGTCCTACAGGGGAAGGCTACACCTTC. It encodes CASSPTGEGYTF.

The rearrangement uses TRBV7-6 and TRBJ1-2; 9 bases map to TRBD1. Trimming cost V 4 bases and J 7 bases; bases outside gene matches: 10. The CDR3 sequence is 15 residues long. The germline gives CDR1 SGHVS, CDR2 FNYEAQ. CDR3: CASSSPGQGKGGYTF. The CDR3 region has the DNA TGTGCCAGCAGCTCTCCGGGACAGGGAAAGGGTGGCTACACCTTC.

The J gene is TRBJ2-3, the V gene TRBV6-1; the D gene is possibly TRBD1 (6 bases). Germline CDR1 is MNHNS and CDR2 is SASEGT. With 2 bases removed from V and 2 bases from J, the gap between germline ends came to 17 bases. The CDR3 covers 17 residues. The DNA for the CDR3 is TGTGCCAGCAGTGAACGCCTAGTGGGGGCAGACACAGATACGCAGTATTTT. Encoded protein: CASSERLVGADTDTQYF.

The chain links TRBV19 to TRBJ1-1, with 9 bases matching TRBD1. The V and J ends lost 5 bases and 3 bases, in that order; junction bases with no gene match: 10. This CDR3 spans 16 amino acids. In germline, CDR1 is LNHDA, CDR2 SQIVND (reference sequence). The CDR3 DNA follows: TGTGCCAGTAGTGTCGGGACAGGGAGGAGGGACACTGAAGCTTTCTTT. Translation: CASSVGTGRRDTEAFF.

This clone was picked up a small number of times. The CDR3 loop reads CASSIGTSGRGSYNEQFF. The CDR3 DNA sequence: TGTGCCAGCAGCATTGGGACTAGCGGGAGAGGGTCCTACAATGAGCAGTTCTTC. The gene calls are TRBV9 and TRBJ2-1, with 14 bases aligning to TRBD2. Germline trimming cut 4 bases from V and 1 base from J; bases unmatched to any gene: 7. Germline-derived CDR1 and CDR2 are SGDLS and YYNGEE. The CDR3 consists of 18 residues.

The chain links TRBV7-8 to TRBJ1-4; the match to TRBD1 covers 9 bases. Germline-derived CDR1 and CDR2 are SGHVS and FQNEAQ. This CDR3 contains 17 residues. V lost 2 bases, J lost 7 bases, and 11 bases stayed unmatched. CDR3 in amino acids: CASSLYGGGQGGEKLFF. As DNA, the CDR3 is TGTGCCAGCAGCTTATATGGAGGGGGACAGGGTGGTGAAAAACTGTTTTTT.